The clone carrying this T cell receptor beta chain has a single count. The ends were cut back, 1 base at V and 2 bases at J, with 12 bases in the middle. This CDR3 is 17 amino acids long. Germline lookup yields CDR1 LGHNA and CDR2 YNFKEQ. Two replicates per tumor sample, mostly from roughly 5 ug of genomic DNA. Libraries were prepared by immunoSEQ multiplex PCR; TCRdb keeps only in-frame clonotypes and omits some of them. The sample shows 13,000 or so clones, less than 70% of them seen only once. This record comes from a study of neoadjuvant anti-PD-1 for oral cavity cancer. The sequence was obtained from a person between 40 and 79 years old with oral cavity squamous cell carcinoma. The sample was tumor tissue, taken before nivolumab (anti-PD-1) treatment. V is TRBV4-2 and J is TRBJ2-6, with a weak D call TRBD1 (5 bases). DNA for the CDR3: TGTGCCAGCAGCCAAGCGCAGGGCGGAGCTGGGGCCAACGTCCTGACTTTC. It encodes CASSQAQGGAGANVLTF.